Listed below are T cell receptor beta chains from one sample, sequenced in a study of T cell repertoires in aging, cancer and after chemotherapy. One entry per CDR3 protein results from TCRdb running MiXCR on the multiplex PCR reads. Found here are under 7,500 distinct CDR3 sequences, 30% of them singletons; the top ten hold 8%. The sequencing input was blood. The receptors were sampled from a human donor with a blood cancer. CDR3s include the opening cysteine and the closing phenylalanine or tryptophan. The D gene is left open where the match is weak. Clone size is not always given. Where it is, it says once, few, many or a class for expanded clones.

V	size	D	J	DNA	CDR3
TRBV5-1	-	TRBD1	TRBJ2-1	TGCGCCAGCAGCTTACAGGGGTTCCCCAACAATGAGCAGTTCTTC	CASSLQGFPNNEQFF
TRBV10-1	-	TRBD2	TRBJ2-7	TGCGCCAGCAGTGAGTACATTAGCGGGTACGAGCAGTACTTC	CASSEYISGYEQYF
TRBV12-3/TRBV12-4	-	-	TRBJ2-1	TGTGCCAGCAGCAAAGCGTCGGCCAGCTGGTTGTCTAATGAGCAGTTCTTC	CASSKASASWLSNEQFF
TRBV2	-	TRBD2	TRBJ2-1	TGTGCCAGCACCGCGAGGACTAGCCTATACAATGAGCAGTTCTTC	CASTARTSLYNEQFF
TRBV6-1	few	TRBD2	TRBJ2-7	TGTGCCAGCACCCGGGAGGCCGAGCAGTACTTC	CASTREAEQYF
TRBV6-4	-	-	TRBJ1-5	TGTGCCAGCAGTGACTCTAGCAATCAGCCCCAGCATTTT	CASSDSSNQPQHF
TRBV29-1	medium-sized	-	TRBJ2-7	TGCAGCGTTGAGGGGGAAGGAGCCTACGAGCAGTACTTC	CSVEGEGAYEQYF
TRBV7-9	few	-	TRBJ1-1	TGTGCCAGCAGCCTAGGAGGAAGGGTCCGAGGGAACACTGAAGCTTTCTTT	CASSLGGRVRGNTEAFF
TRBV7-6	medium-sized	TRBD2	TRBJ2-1	TGTGCCAGTACGTTAGCGGGGAATTACAATGAGCAGTTCTTC	CASTLAGNYNEQFF
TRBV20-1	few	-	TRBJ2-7	TGCAGTGCTCCCGGTATGGGTAGGACCCACAGCGAGCAGTACTTC	CSAPGMGRTHSEQYF
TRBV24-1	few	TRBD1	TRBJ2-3	TGTGCCACCAGTGATCCCAGGAAGGGGGCCGGAGATACGCAGTATTTT	CATSDPRKGAGDTQYF
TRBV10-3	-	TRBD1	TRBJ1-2	TGTGCCATCAGTGGGGACAGGTCCCTTGTAGACTATGGCTACACCTTC	CAISGDRSLVDYGYTF
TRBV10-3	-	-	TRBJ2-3	TGTGCCATGAGTGGGAAAGGTCACACATACACAGATACGCAGTATTTT	CAMSGKGHTYTDTQYF
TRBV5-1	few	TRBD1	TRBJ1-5	TGCGCCAGCAGCACCGGACAGGGTGGCAATCAGCCCCAGCATTTT	CASSTGQGGNQPQHF
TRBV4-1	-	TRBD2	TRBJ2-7	TGCGCCAGCAGCCCTCTAGCGGGAGTTAAATACGAGCAGTACTTC	CASSPLAGVKYEQYF
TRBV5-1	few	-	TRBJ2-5	TGCGCCAGCAGCCAGATGACATTTGAAGAGACCCAGTACTTC	CASSQMTFEETQYF
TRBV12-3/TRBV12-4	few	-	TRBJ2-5	TGTGCCAGCAGAACTGATAGAGGGAGCCTCCAAGAGACCCAGTACTTC	CASRTDRGSLQETQYF
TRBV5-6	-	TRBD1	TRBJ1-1	TGCGCCAGCAGCTTGGACAGGGCGAACACTGAAGCTTTCTTT	CASSLDRANTEAFF
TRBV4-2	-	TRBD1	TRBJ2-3	TGTGCCAGCAGCCTCGACCTCGGACAGGGGGCAGATACGCAGTATTTT	CASSLDLGQGADTQYF
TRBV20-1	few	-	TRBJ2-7	TGCAGTGCTAGTAGGGCTCCTCTCTCCTACGAGCAGTACTTC	CSASRAPLSYEQYF
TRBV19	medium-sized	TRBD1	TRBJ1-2	TGTGCCACCTACAGGGGGCTGGGCTATGGCTACACCTTC	CATYRGLGYGYTF
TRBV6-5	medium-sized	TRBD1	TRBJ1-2	TGTGCCAGCAGAACCGGGACAGGGAGCGGCTACACCTTC	CASRTGTGSGYTF
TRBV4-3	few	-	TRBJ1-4	TGCGCCAGCAGCCAAGATGTCCGCCAAACAACTAATGAAAAACTGTTTTTT	CASSQDVRQTTNEKLFF
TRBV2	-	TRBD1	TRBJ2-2	TGTGCCGGACGACAGGGGCCGAACACCGGGGAGCTGTTTTTT	CAGRQGPNTGELFF
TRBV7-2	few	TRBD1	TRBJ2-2	TGTGCCAGCAGCTCCAGACAGGGTAACACCGGGGAGCTGTTTTTT	CASSSRQGNTGELFF
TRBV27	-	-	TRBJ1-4	TGTGCCGGCAGTTTGGGGGGGGTGAATGAAAAACTGTTTTTT	CAGSLGGVNEKLFF
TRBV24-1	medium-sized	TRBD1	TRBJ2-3	TGTGCCACCAGTGACCAATCGGGACAGAGCACAGATACGCAGTATTTT	CATSDQSGQSTDTQYF
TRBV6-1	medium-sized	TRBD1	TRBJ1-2	TGTGCCAGTGGACCAGGGGGCAAGGGCTACACCTTC	CASGPGGKGYTF
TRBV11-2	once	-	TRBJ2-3	TGTGCCAGCAGCCCGGGGGTACGACTTTATCGCACAGATACGCAGTATTTT	CASSPGVRLYRTDTQYF
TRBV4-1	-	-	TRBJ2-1	TGCGCCAGCAGCCAAGAAGGCCTAGTAGTTGACAATGAGCAGTTCTTC	CASSQEGLVVDNEQFF
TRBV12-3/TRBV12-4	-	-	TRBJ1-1	TGTGCCAGCAGTGGAGGGCAGCCGGCCGTAGCTTTCTTT	CASSGGQPAVAFF
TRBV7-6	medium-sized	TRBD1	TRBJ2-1	TGTGCCAGCAGCTTCAATCAGGGGGCGACCTACAATGAGCAGTTCTTC	CASSFNQGATYNEQFF
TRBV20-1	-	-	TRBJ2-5	TGCAGTGCCAGTAGGGGGTACCAAGAGACCCAGTACTTC	CSASRGYQETQYF
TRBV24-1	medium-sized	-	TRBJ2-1	TGTGCCACCAGTGATTTAGTCGGGGAGCAGTTCTTC	CATSDLVGEQFF
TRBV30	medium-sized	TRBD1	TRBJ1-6	TGTGCCTGGAGCTTCGGGACAGGGGATTCACCCCTCCACTTT	CAWSFGTGDSPLHF
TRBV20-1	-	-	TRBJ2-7	TGCAGTGCTTCTTACAGGTTTTCGGACAATGAGCAGTACTTC	CSASYRFSDNEQYF